This TCR beta chain was observed in a study of T-cell reconstitution after alpha-beta-depleted transplantation in children. This clonotype was seen more than once but under ten times. Construction of the TCRbeta library involved unique molecular identifiers. From the PCR reads, TCRdb called clonotypes with MiXCR, one entry per CDR3 protein. In the table there are about 340,000 distinct CDR3 sequences, approximately 12% of which are singletons. Germline lookup yields CDR1 DFQATT and CDR2 SNEGSKA (reference sequence). This CDR3 comprises 12 residues. V gave up 3 bases and J gave up 4 bases, with 9 bases separating them.

This clonotype originated in a human donor who donated a stem cell graft to a child with Fanconi anemia. The sample consisted of PBMCs, taken from the stem cell graft. The gene calls are TRBV20-1 and TRBJ2-5; D might be TRBD1 (6 bases). CDR3 sequence reads: CSARVTGETQYF. The CDR3 DNA follows: TGCAGTGCTAGGGTGACAGGAGAGACCCAGTACTTC.